A selection of T cell receptor beta chains follows, all from one sample in a study of metastatic and nonmetastatic thyroid tumors. TCRdb reprocessed the PCR reads via MiXCR. The sample includes 10,000 to 15,000 clones, 12% of them seen just once. The sequenced sample was blood. The receptors were sampled from a female donor with papillary thyroid cancer or a benign thyroid nodule (not recorded which). Some clones in this sample may be carry-over from other donors' samples. Both conserved end residues are part of each CDR3. Fields, in order: J gene, D gene, V gene, clone size, CDR3 DNA, CDR3 protein. The D gene is left open where the match is weak. Not all rows give a size; the values are once, few, many and, for expanded clones, a class.

TRBJ2-3 | TRBD1 | TRBV24-1 | many | TGTGCCACCAGTGACTCGGACAGGGGAACGCAGTATTTT | CATSDSDRGTQYF
TRBJ1-2 | . | TRBV12-3/TRBV12-4 | . | TGTGCCAGCGGAGGAGCGCTTGGCTACACCTTC | CASGGALGYTF
TRBJ2-7 | TRBD1 | TRBV4-1 | . | TGCGCCAGCAGCCAAGGTTCAGCCCCGGGACAGGGAACCTACGAGCAGTACTTC | CASSQGSAPGQGTYEQYF
TRBJ2-7 | TRBD2 | TRBV11-2 | many | TGTGCCAGCAGCTTACTAGCGGGAGGAACCTACGAGCAGTACTTC | CASSLLAGGTYEQYF
TRBJ2-7 | . | TRBV20-1 | many | TGCAGTGCCCTCCAGGGGAATTCCTACGAGCAGTACTTC | CSALQGNSYEQYF
TRBJ2-7 | . | TRBV7-8 | few | TGTGCCAGCAGCTATGACGTGGACCCAGCCTTC | CASSYDVDPAF
TRBJ2-5 | . | TRBV19 | many | TGTGCCAGTAGTATATCCCGGACGGCCCAAGAGACCCAGTACTTC | CASSISRTAQETQYF
TRBJ2-7 | . | TRBV18 | many | TGTGCCAGCTCCCAAGAGGTTTCCTACGAGCAGTACTTC | CASSQEVSYEQYF
TRBJ2-2 | . | TRBV2 | medium-sized | TGTGCCAGCAAAAGTTCTGCCGGGGAGCTGTTTTTT | CASKSSAGELFF
TRBJ2-7 | . | TRBV2 | . | TGTGCCAGCAGCCCAATCGGGCAACTTTCCTACGAGCAGTACTTC | CASSPIGQLSYEQYF
TRBJ1-2 | TRBD1 | TRBV7-2 | many | TGTGCCAGCAGCTCACAGGGGGATGCGGGCTACACCTTC | CASSSQGDAGYTF
TRBJ2-7 | TRBD1 | TRBV28 | few | TGTGCCAGCAGGGACAGGGGGTACGAGCAGTACTTC | CASRDRGYEQYF
TRBJ2-5 | . | TRBV14 | many | TGTGCCAGCAGCCAAGTTGGTTGGTCGGGAGAGACCCAGTACTTC | CASSQVGWSGETQYF
TRBJ2-3 | TRBD1 | TRBV7-2 | many | TGTGCCAGCAGAAACACCGGGACAGGGGTTACAGATACGCAGTATTTT | CASRNTGTGVTDTQYF
TRBJ2-5 | . | TRBV28 | many | TGTGCCAGCAGTTTGGGAGGGACAGGAGAGACCCAGTACTTC | CASSLGGTGETQYF
TRBJ2-6 | . | TRBV7-2 | many | TGTGCCAGCAGCCCTAGCTCTGGGGCCAACGTCCTGACTTTC | CASSPSSGANVLTF
TRBJ1-6 | . | TRBV3-1 | many | TGTGCCAGCAGCCAAGGCAGTTGGGACCCGACCTATAATTCACCCCTCCACTTT | CASSQGSWDPTYNSPLHF